The present T cell receptor (beta chain) was sequenced within a study of regulatory T cells in long-lasting Graves disease. This clonotype was detected a few times. With iRepertoire HTBI primers and Arm-PCR of CDR3 regions, TCR beta libraries were built. How the authors handled the data: Across samples, more than 55 TRBV and 12 to 15 TRBJ segments were found. TCRdb called the multiplex PCR reads again in MiXCR, with one record for every CDR3 protein. The V and J calls here are based on TCRdb, not the publication. The sample lists roughly 450,000 distinct CDR3 sequences, around 22% occurring once. CDR1 and CDR2 (germline): SQVTM, ANQGSEA. This CDR3 contains 13 residues. The ends were cut back, 6 bases at V and 4 bases at J, with 13 bases in the middle. Documented time point: persistent/refractory GD, antithyroid drugs over 5 years with positive TRAb. The TCR library was prepared using RNA isolated from PBMCs. As collected, the peripheral blood samples measured 7 to 9.5 milliliters each and went into EDTA tubes.

This clonotype was sampled from a female donor with Graves disease. The sample was peripheral blood mononuclear cells (PBMCs), taken when the disease was refractory, from a patient treated with antithyroid drugs. V usage is TRBV29-1 and J usage is TRBJ1-3; TRBD1 might be the D (6 bases). The CDR3 coding sequence is TGCAGCGTGACCAGGACAGAAGGAAACACCATATATTTT. Its translation is CSVTRTEGNTIYF.